This T cell receptor beta chain was identified in a study of molecular identifiers for immune sequencing clone quantification. Looking at the study overall: Replicates involved a five-way split of RNA from approximately 20,000 or 100,000 naive CD8 cells, with sequencing of four. Points from the study as a whole: Over 98% of effector molecules, yet under 1% of naive-cell molecules, were held by clones above 20 RNA copies.

Remarks on this clonotype: Its antigen is undetermined.

CDR3 length: 16 amino acids. TCRdb reanalysed the PCR reads using MiXCR and keeps one entry per CDR3 protein. Among about 36,000 distinct CDR3 sequences listed, about 18% were seen once. The chain links TRBV21-1 to TRBJ1-5; the table's D call, TRBD1, was not checked against the DNA. TRBV21-1 corresponds to a pseudogene. Material for sequencing was naive CD8+ T cells from blood, with Jurkat cell RNA spiked in. Subset of the sample: FACS-sorted CD8+CD4-CCR7+CD45RA+ naive T cells. This clonotype was obtained from a human donor in good health. Some libraries in this study had Jurkat cell RNA spiked in. Written as DNA, the CDR3 is TGTGCCAGCATCCCTCAAAGGGGGTACGGCAATCAGCCCCAGCATTTT. Translation gives CASIPQRGYGNQPQHF.